What follows is one T cell receptor beta chain and its context. Which antigen it targets is not known. Per-nucleotide qualities are absent, and no much larger clonotype sits a single base away. The record originates from a study of T cells in Graves' hyperthyroidism and ophthalmopathy (dated by TCRdb to the late 2010s). Regarding the research as a whole: Peripheral blood was collected at initial diagnosis, before any treatment. TCR V-J signatures able to tell the groups apart were searched for in a discovery cohort of 100 patients, of whom around 42 had Graves' ophthalmopathy and roughly 57 had stable Graves' hyperthyroidism. Prospective prediction of ophthalmopathy was tested in an independent validation cohort consisting of roughly 20 hyperthyroidism patients and over 15 patients who later progressed to ophthalmopathy. The approximately 98 discovery patients were randomly divided into training and test sets at a 7:3 ratio. The study also compared thyroid tissue and blood T-cell repertoires from 6 or 7 Graves' hyperthyroidism patients. Once sampling was done, hyperthyroidism patients were given methimazole at a starting dose of 30 mg daily, whereas ophthalmopathy patients were given high-dose intravenous methylprednisolone. The paper reports TCR Vbeta CDR3 sequencing of approximately 130 peripheral blood samples: 40 or so ophthalmopathy, about 75 hyperthyroidism and approximately 17 progressor patients. Study-level results and caveats: During validation, the model predicted progression to ophthalmopathy a median of approximately 7 months ahead of onset, with around 71% sensitivity and roughly 75% specificity. Ophthalmopathy was separated from stable hyperthyroidism by a 13 V-J signature model, with about 88% sensitivity and just over 81% specificity obtained in cross-validation and 80%/75% obtained in testing. Sample size was not statistically predetermined, and blinding of investigators to group allocation was not performed. Most expanded thyroid clonotypes (frequency above 0.001) were also detected in blood, a finding suggesting that blood repertoires may reflect thyroid immune responses.

V is pared back by 6 bases and J by 4 bases, with 16 bases lying between the germline termini. The CDR3 contains 15 residues, cysteine and phenylalanine counted. The DNA shown is the 45-base CDR3, in frame from base 1. Stable Graves' hyperthyroidism was defined as the absence of progression to ophthalmopathy over 18 months of follow-up. Hyperthyroidism patients were newly diagnosed, with disease duration under 2 months, and aged 18 to 65 years. The study excluded patients with uncontrolled infections, other autoimmune diseases, pregnancy or lactation. Diagnoses were based on clinical symptoms, serum thyroxine and TRAb, thyroid ultrasound and orbital computed tomography. PBMCs were separated from roughly 10 ml of fresh peripheral blood using Ficoll-Paque density gradient centrifugation. Total RNA was extracted using Trizol reagent, and RNA quality was assessed on an Agilent 2100 Bioanalyzer. The TCR beta CDR3 regions were amplified from RNA transcripts. The TCR CDR3 was subjected to a first round of RT-PCR using the HTBI primer set and the Qiagen OneStep RT-PCR kit. Libraries were constructed in a second round of multiplex PCR, after which size selection and purification were performed. The libraries were sequenced on an Illumina HiSeq2000 using paired-end 100 bp reads. Turning to the authors' computational methods: Raw data were processed with SOAPnuke, discarding reads with adapters, uncalled bases, mean Phred below 15, or no exact constant-primer or identifier match. High-quality paired reads were merged with COPE v1.2.5, and unique nucleotide sequences were defined as clonotypes. MiTCR v1.1 was used to align clonotypes to the IMGT TRBV, TRBD and TRBJ reference segments. The analysis included only V-J combinations with a frequency above 0.0001, which together covered over 98% of the repertoires. A TCS score was defined as the ratio between F50 (clonal expansion) and ExV (chaos), using BLOSUM62-based TCRdist between CDR3 peptides within each V-J. Welch's t-statistics and random forest reduced just over 500 V-J features to 13, which were used in a naive Bayes classifier (R e1071). The Morisita-Horn index was used to measure how similar the thyroid and blood repertoires were. TCRdb redid the processing of the public reads, applying fastp at Q25 and MiXCR, and retained in-frame beta chains. Each entry merges the rows of one CDR3 protein and shows their most common DNA and genes. The V and J calls and clone size are TCRdb's, not the authors'. The sample table shows roughly 710,000 distinct CDR3 sequences, and about a third are seen once. The top ten clones comprise around 29% of the sample.

The sequence links TRBV12-3 or TRBV12-4 to TRBJ1-5; the D gene is perhaps TRBD1, on 5 matching bases. The clonotype originates from a middle-aged woman with Graves' hyperthyroidism. The material sequenced was blood. The nucleotides are TGTGCCAGCAGGTCCTCGGGGCAGCTTAATCAGCCCCAGCATTTT. This codes for CASRSSGQLNQPQHF.